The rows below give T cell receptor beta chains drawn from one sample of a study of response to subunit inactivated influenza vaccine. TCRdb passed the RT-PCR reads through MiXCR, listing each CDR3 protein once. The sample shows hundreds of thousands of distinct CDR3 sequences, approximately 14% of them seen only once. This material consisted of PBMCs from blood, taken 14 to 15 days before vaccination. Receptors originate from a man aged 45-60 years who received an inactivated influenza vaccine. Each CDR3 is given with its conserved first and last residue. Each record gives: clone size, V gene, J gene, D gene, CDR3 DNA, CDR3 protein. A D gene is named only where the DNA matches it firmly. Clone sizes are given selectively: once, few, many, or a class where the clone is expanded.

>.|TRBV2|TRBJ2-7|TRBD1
TGTGCCAGCAGTCTCAGGGGACAGCGCTACGAGCAGTACTTC
CASSLRGQRYEQYF
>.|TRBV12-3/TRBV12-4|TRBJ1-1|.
TGTGCCAGCAGACAGGGTTTTAACACTGAAGCTTTCTTT
CASRQGFNTEAFF
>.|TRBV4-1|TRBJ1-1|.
TGCGCCAGCAGCCAAGACCTGATGGGGAACACTGAAGCTTTCTTT
CASSQDLMGNTEAFF
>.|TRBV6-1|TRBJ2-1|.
TGTGCCAGCAGTCCGTCTCGGAACTACAATGAGCAGTTCTTC
CASSPSRNYNEQFF
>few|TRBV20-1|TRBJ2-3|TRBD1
TGCAGTGCTAGACAGGACAGGGGGTATTCTAGCACAGATACGCAGTATTTT
CSARQDRGYSSTDTQYF
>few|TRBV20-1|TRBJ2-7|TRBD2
TGCAGTGCTATACTAGCGGGGGTCCACGAGCAGTACTTC
CSAILAGVHEQYF
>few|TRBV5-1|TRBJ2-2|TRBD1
TGCGCCACCAGGACAGGGGGCTTGCAGACCGGGGAGCTGTTTTTT
CATRTGGLQTGELFF
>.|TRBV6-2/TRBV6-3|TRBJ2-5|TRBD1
TGTGCCAGCAGTAATCTCAGGGGGCTGGAGACCCAGTACTTC
CASSNLRGLETQYF
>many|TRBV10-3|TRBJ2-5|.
TGTGCCATCGGACGGCTAAAGGAGACCCAGTACTTC
CAIGRLKETQYF
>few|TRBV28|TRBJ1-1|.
TGTGCCTCTAGGTCGACAGTCATGAACACTGAAGCTTTCTTT
CASRSTVMNTEAFF
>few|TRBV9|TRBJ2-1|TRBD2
TGTGCCAGCAGCGTAGACAGGACTAGCGGGGCCTCCTACAATGAGCAGTTCTTC
CASSVDRTSGASYNEQFF
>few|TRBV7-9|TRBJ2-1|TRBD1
TGTGCCAGCAGCCTCCACTCTAACCCGGGACAGGGCACGTTCTTC
CASSLHSNPGQGTFF
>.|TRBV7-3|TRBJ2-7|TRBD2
TGTGCCAGCAGCCCGGGAGGGGGAGACCGGGTGAAGTACTTC
CASSPGGGDRVKYF
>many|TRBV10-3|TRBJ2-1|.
TGTGCCATCAGTGATTTTAGCGGCCCAAGCTACAATGAGCAGTTCTTC
CAISDFSGPSYNEQFF
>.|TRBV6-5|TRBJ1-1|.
TGTGCCAGCAGTAACAGGGTTATGGCTTTCTTT
CASSNRVMAFF
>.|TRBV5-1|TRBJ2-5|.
TGCGCCAGCAGCCCCAGTGGTGGGGAAGAGACCCAGTACTTC
CASSPSGGEETQYF
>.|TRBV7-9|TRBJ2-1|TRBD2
TGTGCCACCACGGGACTAGCGGGAGCAGGTGAGCAGTTCTTC
CATTGLAGAGEQFF
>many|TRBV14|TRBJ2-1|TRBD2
TGTGCCAGCAGCCAAGAACTGCGGGGGACGTCCAATGAGCAGTTCTTC
CASSQELRGTSNEQFF
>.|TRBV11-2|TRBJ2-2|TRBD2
TGTGCCAGCAGCCCGGGGGGGTGGACCGGGGAGCTGTTTTTT
CASSPGGWTGELFF
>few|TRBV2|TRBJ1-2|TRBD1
TGTGCCAGCAACAGGGACAGGGGGACCTATGGCTACACCTTC
CASNRDRGTYGYTF
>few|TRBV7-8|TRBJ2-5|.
TGTGCCAGCAGCTTAGTCAGGGTGGGTCAAGAGACCCAGTACTTC
CASSLVRVGQETQYF
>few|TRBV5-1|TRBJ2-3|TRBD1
TGCGCCAGCAGCTTGACAGGACAGGGGGTTGTGGATACGCAGTATTTT
CASSLTGQGVVDTQYF
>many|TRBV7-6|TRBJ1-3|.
TGTGCCAGCAGCTTATCTCTTTCGGGTGGAAACACCATATATTTT
CASSLSLSGGNTIYF
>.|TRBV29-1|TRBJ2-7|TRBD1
TGCAGCGTCGCCGGGGGAACAGGGGGCCTCGAGCAGTACTTC
CSVAGGTGGLEQYF
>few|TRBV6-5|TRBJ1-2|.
TGTGCCAGCAGTTATTCCCTAAGGTTGGGTTACACCTTC
CASSYSLRLGYTF
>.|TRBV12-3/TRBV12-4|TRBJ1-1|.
TGTGCCAGCAGTTTCCCCGGTATGTCGGCTTTCTTT
CASSFPGMSAFF
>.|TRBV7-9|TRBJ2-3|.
TGTGCCAGCAGCCAACAGCGCACAGATACGCAGTATTTT
CASSQQRTDTQYF
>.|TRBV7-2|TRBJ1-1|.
TGTGCCAGCGGCTTAGCCTTCTGGGGGCTCGGGACTGAAGCTTTCTTT
CASGLAFWGLGTEAFF
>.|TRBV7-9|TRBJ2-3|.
TGTGCCAGCAGCCCGCGGCGGGAAGTCACAGATACGCAGTATTTT
CASSPRREVTDTQYF
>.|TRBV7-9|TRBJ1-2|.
TGTGCCAGCAGCTTAGATCCGTATTCTAACTATGGCTACACCTTC
CASSLDPYSNYGYTF
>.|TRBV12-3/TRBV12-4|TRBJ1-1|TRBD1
TGTGCCAGTTTACGGGACAGGGGATTGGCTTTCTTT
CASLRDRGLAFF
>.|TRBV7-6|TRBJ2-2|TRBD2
TGTGCCAGCAGCTTATTCCTTAGCGGGCCTAACACCGGGGAGCTGTTTTTT
CASSLFLSGPNTGELFF
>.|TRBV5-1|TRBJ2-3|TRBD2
TGCGCCAGCTTTTCGGGCGGGGGGCACACAGATACGCAGTATTTT
CASFSGGGHTDTQYF
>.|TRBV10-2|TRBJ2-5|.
TGCGCCAGCAGTGAACAGGGAGGAGAGACCCAGTACTTC
CASSEQGGETQYF
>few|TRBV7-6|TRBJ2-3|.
TGTGCCAGCAGCTTAGGTGTGGCCTCTAGCACAGATACGCAGTATTTT
CASSLGVASSTDTQYF
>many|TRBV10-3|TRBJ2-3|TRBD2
TGTGCCATCAGGGGGACTAGAGGAAATTCAGATACGCAGTATTTT
CAIRGTRGNSDTQYF
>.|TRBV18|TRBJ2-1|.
TGTGCCAGCTCACTGGACTGGGGTATCAATGAGCAGTTCTTC
CASSLDWGINEQFF
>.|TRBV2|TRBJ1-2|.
TGTGCCAGCACTGTTGGGGGTAACTATGGCTACACCTTC
CASTVGGNYGYTF
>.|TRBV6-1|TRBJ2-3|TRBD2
TGTGCCAGCAGTGAAGCGCTCGGGGGGGGCAGTGAAGATACGCAGTATTTT
CASSEALGGGSEDTQYF
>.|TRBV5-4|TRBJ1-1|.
TGTGCCAGCAGCTTGGGACAGCCTGAAGCTTTCTTT
CASSLGQPEAFF
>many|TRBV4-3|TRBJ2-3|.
TGCGCCAGCAGCCAAGAAGTTGGTCGGACAGATACGCAGTATTTT
CASSQEVGRTDTQYF
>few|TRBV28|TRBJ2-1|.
TGTGCCAGCAGCCCTTCGAGGGACTTTGGCTACAATGAGCAGTTCTTC
CASSPSRDFGYNEQFF
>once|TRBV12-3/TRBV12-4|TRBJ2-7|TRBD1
TGTGTCAGCATCCTAGGACAGGGGGCTATCAACGAGCAGTACTTC
CVSILGQGAINEQYF
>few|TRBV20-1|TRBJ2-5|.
TGCAGTGCTAGGGGTCGGACCCAAGAGACCCAGTACTTC
CSARGRTQETQYF
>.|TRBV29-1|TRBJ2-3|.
TGCAGCGTTGTACACCTAGGAGTTAGGAGGCCCACAGATACGCAGTATTTT
CSVVHLGVRRPTDTQYF
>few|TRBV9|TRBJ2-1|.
TGTGCCAGCAGCGTAGTGGGGGGAACTCCCAATGAGCAGTTCTTC
CASSVVGGTPNEQFF
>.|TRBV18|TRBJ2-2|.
TGTGCCAGCTCACCAGGGAGAGGAGAGAACACCGGGGAGCTGTTTTTT
CASSPGRGENTGELFF
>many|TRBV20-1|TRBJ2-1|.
TGCAGTGCGTCTTCATCATACAATGAGCAGTTCTTC
CSASSSYNEQFF
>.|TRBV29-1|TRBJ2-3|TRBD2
TGCAGCGTTGGGACTAGCGGGACCACAGATACGCAGTATTTT
CSVGTSGTTDTQYF
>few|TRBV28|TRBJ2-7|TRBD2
TGTGCCAGCAGTTTCGGCGGGAGGGCCTCCTACGAGCAGTACTTC
CASSFGGRASYEQYF
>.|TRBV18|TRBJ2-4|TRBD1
TGTGCCAGCTCACCTCTCGGGACAGGGGGTAACATTCAGTACTTC
CASSPLGTGGNIQYF
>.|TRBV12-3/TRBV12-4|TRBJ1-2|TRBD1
TGTGCCAGCAGCCAGACAGGGGCCGGGGGAGGCTACACCTTC
CASSQTGAGGGYTF
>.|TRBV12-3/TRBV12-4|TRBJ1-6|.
TGTGCCAGCAGTGTTTACAGGGATTCACCCCTCCACTTT
CASSVYRDSPLHF
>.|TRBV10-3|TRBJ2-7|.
TGTGCCATCAGTGGCCGGCTAGGCGAGACCTACGAGCAGTACTTC
CAISGRLGETYEQYF
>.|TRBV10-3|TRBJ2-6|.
TGTGCCACCCAGGCAGGACCTGGGGCCAACGTCCTGACTTTC
CATQAGPGANVLTF